The 7 T cell receptor beta chains reported below all come from one sample, sequenced in a study of tumor-infiltrating lymphocytes in primary liver carcinoma. Blood RNA came from unsorted whole blood; germline DNA was also extracted. Synthesis of TCR beta cDNA was carried out from about 0.55 ug total RNA with a constant-region primer. Libraries of TCR beta came from three nested multiplex PCR rounds with slightly modified ARM-PCR. Use of TRBV1-TRBV30 forward primers with a C-beta reverse primer characterized the first two PCR rounds, which lasted nine to eleven cycles each. TCRdb used MiXCR to reprocess the multiplex PCR reads, holding one entry per CDR3 protein. This table has 310,000 or so distinct CDR3 sequences, approximately 65% appearing once. The material sequenced was peripheral blood. These receptors were collected from a man aged 40-50 years with primary liver carcinoma and hepatitis B virus infection.

This clonotype is a singleton in its sample. This CDR3 is missing its conserved last phenylalanine or tryptophan, likely due to a read error. The chain links TRBV12-3 or TRBV12-4 to TRBJ1-1; D gene unclear. V was clipped by 3 bases and J by 9 bases, with 14 bases between them. The length of the CDR3 is 13 residues. The CDR3 nucleotides read TGTGCCAGCAGTTTGGATGGTGCCCTCCAAGCTTTCCTT. Translation: CASSLDGALQAFL.

Regarding this clonotype: Compared with germline, one end of the junction differs, possibly owing to a read error. The chain couples TRBV6-5 to TRBJ1-4; perhaps TRBD1 as D (6 bases). This CDR3 is 16 amino acids long. CDR1 and CDR2 (germline): MNHEY, SVGAGI. The CDR3 DNA reads TGTGCCAGCAGTTACCGGGGGGCAGTGGCGGGTGAAAAACTGTATTTT. Protein: CASSYRGAVAGEKLYF.

The chain links TRBV28 to TRBJ1-2; no clear D. Germline V lookup: CDR1 MDHEN, CDR2 SYDVKM. V was pared by 5 bases and J by 12 bases, with 13 bases between. The CDR3 is 11 amino acids. CDR3 protein: CASSPRRGHTF. CDR3 sequence (DNA): TGTGCCAGCAGTCCTAGGCGCGGCCACACCTTC.

A word on this clonotype: Being one base from a much bigger clone, this may be a read error. The chain couples TRBV6-1 to TRBJ2-2; tentative D call: TRBD2 (7 bases). Per the germline V gene, CDR1 is MNHNS and CDR2 is SASEGT. V lost 7 bases, J lost 4 bases, and 19 bases lay in between. The CDR3 is 16 amino acids. CDR3 in DNA: TGTGCCAGCACTGAGTGGGGGGGGCCCGGCACCGGGGAGCTGTTTTTT. It yields the protein CASTEWGGPGTGELFF.

Turning to this clonotype: A read error may explain this, as a much larger clone is one base away. The rearrangement links TRBV6-5 to TRBJ1-4; D call uncertain. This CDR3 contains 14 residues. The V end was cut by 7 bases, the J end by 8 bases, with 17 bases between. The germline gives CDR1 MNHEY, CDR2 SVGAGI. CDR3 coding DNA: TGTGCCAGCACTATCCGGGAGGGCGGCGAAAAACTGTTTTTT. Translation: CASTIREGGEKLFF.

This clonotype has a handful of counts. The chain employs TRBV28 and TRBJ2-3; the D call may be TRBD1 or TRBD2 (6 bases each). This CDR3 has 11 residues. Germline V gives CDR1 MDHEN, CDR2 SYDVKM. The CDR3 reads CASGLGGAQYF. The CDR3 coding sequence is TGTGCTAGCGGTTTAGGGGGAGCGCAGTATTTT.

Notes on this clonotype: A much bigger clone sits one base away, suggesting this may be a read error. The chain uses TRBV6-1 and TRBJ2-2; 7 bases align to TRBD2. CDR1 is MNHNS and CDR2 is SASEGT in the germline V gene. The CDR3 covers 18 residues. This chain's CDR3 is CASSEVFGTNYITGEPFF. The CDR3 DNA follows: TGTGCCAGCAGTGAAGTGTTCGGGACTAACTACATCACCGGGGAGCCGTTTTTT.